Below, 20 T cell receptor beta chains from the same sample are listed, as sequenced in a study of blood T cell repertoires in COVID-19. This table comes from immunoSEQ multiplex PCR, and its TCRdb copy is limited to in-frame clones, with some not included. The sample records approximately 500,000 clones, approximately 92% being singletons. The sequenced sample was peripheral blood. The receptors come from a man aged 18 to 30 with COVID-19, enrolled during active disease.

Here the CDR3 reads CASSAANYGYTF. The CDR3 coding sequence is TGTGCCAGCAGTGCCGCTAACTATGGCTACACCTTC. The rearrangement joins TRBV25-1 to TRBJ1-2; no definite D call. The CDR3 is 12 amino acids. CDR1 is MGHDK, CDR2 SYGVNS, per germline. The ends were cut back, 4 bases at V and 0 bases at J, with 3 bases in the middle.

J is TRBJ2-1 and V is TRBV30; 7 bases are shared with TRBD2. The CDR3 is 16 residues long. Germline V gives CDR1 GTSNPN, CDR2 SVGIG (reference sequence). Trimming took 4 bases from V and 5 from J; bases not matched to a gene: 14. This CDR3 reads CAWKGVAGESNNEQFF. The CDR3, as DNA: TGTGCCTGGAAAGGAGTGGCGGGAGAGTCTAACAATGAGCAGTTCTTC.

The genes are TRBV6-6 and TRBJ2-1; D unresolved. Germline V CDR1 and CDR2: MNHNY, SVGAGI (reference sequence). CDR3 length: 14 residues. V lost 5 bases, J lost 7 bases, and 15 bases lay in between. As DNA, the CDR3 is TGTGCCAGCAGTCGGGCAGGCAGTGTGAATGAGCAGTTCTTC. This sequence encodes CASSRAGSVNEQFF.

This sequence joins TRBV5-1 and TRBJ2-2; D may be TRBD1 (5 bases). There are 16 residues in the CDR3. With 0 bases removed from V and 3 bases from J, the gap between germline ends came to 12 bases. The V gene's germline CDR1 is SGHRS and CDR2 YFSETQ. CDR3: CASSLAAGADTGELFF. The CDR3 DNA sequence: TGCGCCAGCAGCTTGGCTGCTGGGGCAGACACCGGGGAGCTGTTTTTT.

This clone has more than one count but fewer than ten. The gene calls are TRBV2 and TRBJ2-7, with D hard to call. Trimming left V 6 bases short and J 0 bases short, with 15 bases between. CDR1 and CDR2 (germline): SNHLY, FYNNEI. The CDR3 contains 15 residues. This CDR3 reads CASRDLDMRSYEQYF. In DNA form, the CDR3 reads TGTGCCAGCAGAGACCTCGACATGCGCTCCTACGAGCAGTACTTC.

The rearrangement joins TRBV30 to TRBJ2-5, with 11 bases aligning to TRBD2. After removal of 2 bases from V and 1 base from J, the junction contained 3 bases not matched to a gene. The V gene's germline CDR1 is GTSNPN and CDR2 SVGIG (reference sequence). The CDR3 totals 15 residues. CDR3 in amino acids: CAWSTTSGGQETQYF. The CDR3 region has the DNA TGTGCCTGGAGTACTACTAGCGGGGGCCAAGAGACCCAGTACTTC.

V is TRBV6-8 and J is TRBJ2-1, with 8 positions matching TRBD2. Germline values: CDR1 MNHGY, CDR2 SAAAGT. The CDR3 runs 16 residues. The ends lost 0 bases at V and 4 bases at J; junction bases unmatched: 5. The CDR3 coding sequence is TGTGCCAGCAGTTACTCGCCGGCGGGGGGTTACAATGAGCAGTTCTTC. Translating it yields CASSYSPAGGYNEQFF.

The J gene is TRBJ2-1, the V gene TRBV10-1, with D possibly TRBD1 on 5 matching bases. The CDR3 loop spans 13 amino acids. V was pared by 0 bases and J by 13 bases, with 13 bases between. Germline V gives CDR1 WNHNN, CDR2 SYGVQD (reference sequence). The CDR3 DNA sequence: TGCGCCAGCAGTGAGTCCAGTAGGGGTTTTCAGTTCTTC. Amino acids: CASSESSRGFQFF.

The chain combines TRBV3-1 (or the pseudogene TRBV3-2) with TRBJ1-4; D gene uncertain. The CDR3 loop spans 14 amino acids. CDR1 and CDR2 from the germline V gene are LGHDT and YNNKEL (reference sequence). V was clipped by 1 base and J by 8 bases, with 11 bases between them. The CDR3 DNA sequence: TGTGCCAGCAGCCAAGGGATAGTGAGGGAAAAACTGTTTTTT. Amino acids: CASSQGIVREKLFF.

V is TRBV30 and J is TRBJ2-2; D is ambiguous. The CDR3 contains 16 residues. Between the trimmed V and J ends, which lost 0 bases and 0 bases, there was a span of 11 bases. Germline assignment: CDR1 GTSNPN and CDR2 SVGIG (reference sequence). CDR3 sequence (DNA): TGTGCCTGGAGTGTCCGGGTCAAACCGAACACCGGGGAGCTGTTTTTT. Amino acids: CAWSVRVKPNTGELFF.

This clone was observed once. The chain carries TRBV30 and TRBJ1-3; D gene unclear. The CDR3 runs to 15 residues. Per germline, CDR1 GTSNPN and CDR2 SVGIG (reference sequence). Trimming removed 0 bases at V and 3 bases at J, with 12 bases between. Here the CDR3 DNA reads TGTGCCTGGAGTGTACAATCAGGTTTTGGAAACACCATATATTTT. Its translation: CAWSVQSGFGNTIYF.

The V call is TRBV20-1, the J call TRBJ1-5; a possible D gene is TRBD1 (5 bases). The CDR3 extends over 14 amino acids. CDR1 is DFQATT, CDR2 SNEGSKA, per germline (reference sequence). The V gene lost 3 bases and the J gene lost 3 bases, with 12 bases spanning the gap. CDR3 coding DNA: TGCAGTGCTAGTGACTCAGGGTACAATCAGCCCCAGCATTTT. It yields the protein CSASDSGYNQPQHF.

The gene calls are TRBV12-5 and TRBJ2-1, with 12 bases identical to TRBD1. V shed 5 bases, J shed 4 bases, and the junction held 9 bases outside the gene matches. This CDR3 spans 17 amino acids. Germline CDR1 is LGHNT and CDR2 is FRNRAP. As DNA, the CDR3 is TGTGCTAGTGGTCCAACCGGGACAGGGGGCGGGTACAATGAGCAGTTCTTC. Residues: CASGPTGTGGGYNEQFF.

This rearrangement joins TRBV5-4 to TRBJ2-2, with D possibly matching TRBD2 (5 bases). CDR1 and CDR2 (germline): SGHNT, YYREEE (reference sequence). This CDR3 has 14 amino acids. Trimming took 1 base from V and 6 from J, leaving 10 bases between them. CDR3 region: CASSLFRGAGELFF. CDR3 nucleotides: TGTGCCAGCAGCTTGTTTCGGGGAGCCGGGGAGCTGTTTTTT.

The chain joins TRBV2 to TRBJ2-3; 8 nucleotides align to TRBD2. The germline V gene has CDR1 SNHLY and CDR2 FYNNEI. This CDR3 region has 21 residues. V gave up 1 base and J gave up 1 base; unmatched junction bases: 19. The CDR3 loop reads CASSEVGGGQAIILRTDTQYF. In nucleotides, the CDR3 is TGTGCCAGCAGTGAAGTCGGCGGGGGGCAGGCGATTATACTACGCACAGATACGCAGTATTTT. Full variable domain (missing parts from reference TRBV2 and TRBJ2-3): EPEVTQTPSHQVTQMGQEVILRCVPISNHLYFYWYRQILGQKVEFLVSFYNNEISEKSEIFDDQFSVERPDGSNFTLKIRSTKLEDSAMYFCASSEVGGGQAIILRTDTQYFGPGTRLTVL.

The chain uses TRBV6-5 and TRBJ2-1; D unresolved. The ends were cut back, 6 bases at V and 6 bases at J, with 15 bases in the middle. Germline values: CDR1 MNHEY, CDR2 SVGAGI. The CDR3 covers 14 residues. The CDR3 DNA sequence: TGTGCCAGCAGCCTTAGCTCTGGCGTCAATGAGCAGTTCTTC. Encoded protein: CASSLSSGVNEQFF.

The rearrangement joins TRBV4-1 to TRBJ1-1, with 8 bases that match TRBD1. This CDR3 spans 16 amino acids. Germline CDR1 MGHRA, CDR2 YSYEKL. V gave up 4 bases and J gave up 1 base; unmatched junction bases: 8. The CDR3 region is CASSPHQTGENTEAFF. The CDR3 coding sequence is TGCGCCAGCAGCCCTCACCAGACAGGGGAGAACACTGAAGCTTTCTTT.

The chain has TRBV19 and TRBJ2-3; D gene unclear. The CDR3 has 12 residues. CDR1 and CDR2 (germline): LNHDA, SQIVND (reference sequence). Deletions cut 5 bases from V and 11 bases from J, with 14 bases between. The chain's CDR3 is CASSPYPFKQYF. Here the CDR3 DNA reads TGTGCCAGTAGTCCCTACCCGTTTAAGCAGTATTTT. Combining the CDR3 with reference TRBV19 and TRBJ2-3 gives the whole variable domain DGGITQSPKYLFRKEGQNVTLSCEQNLNHDAMYWYRQDPGQGLRLIYYSQIVNDFQKGDIAEGYSVSREKKESFPLTVTSAQKNPTAFYLCASSPYPFKQYFGPGTRLTVL.

The chain carries TRBV5-5 and TRBJ2-3; D is possibly TRBD2 (5 bases). There are 13 residues in the CDR3. Germline CDR1 reads SGHKS; CDR2 reads YYEKEE (reference sequence). Trimming pared 4 bases from V and 4 bases from J, leaving 10 bases between. The CDR3 region is CASSPGDPDTQYF. In nucleotides, the CDR3 is TGTGCCAGCAGCCCCGGGGATCCAGATACGCAGTATTTT.

CDR3 region: CATQDRVYNEQFF. The CDR3 DNA is TGTGCCACCCAGGACAGGGTTTACAATGAGCAGTTCTTC. The V gene is TRBV6-5, the J gene TRBJ2-1; 8 nucleotides agree with TRBD1. V shed 10 bases, J shed 4 bases, and the junction held 6 bases outside the gene matches. The germline gives CDR1 MNHEY, CDR2 SVGAGI. The CDR3 contains 13 residues.